The 32 T cell receptor beta chains presented below share a single source sample, sequenced in a study of T cells in Graves' hyperthyroidism and ophthalmopathy. There were TCR beta CDR3 regions amplified from RNA transcripts. The HTBI primer set drove a first-round RT-PCR of the TCR CDR3. MiXCR, run by TCRdb on the multiplex PCR reads, gives a single entry per CDR3 protein. The table has fewer than 600,000 distinct CDR3 sequences, approximately 14% seen once. Sequencing used blood. The receptors originated from a woman under 30 with Graves' hyperthyroidism.

This chain connects TRBV6-1 to TRBJ2-3, with D possibly being TRBD1 (5 bases). Trimming left V 4 bases short and J 2 bases short, with 16 bases between. Germline V gene sequence: CDR1 MNHNS, CDR2 SASEGT. The CDR3 has 16 amino acids. DNA of the CDR3: TGTGCCAGCAGTGTTCCCCAGGGCGGAATCACAGATACGCAGTATTTT. Translation gives CASSVPQGGITDTQYF.

This chain links TRBV6-1 with TRBJ2-7; 11 bases agree with TRBD2. This CDR3 spans 20 amino acids. With 2 bases clipped from V and 4 bases from J, the junction kept 19 bases outside the gene matches. CDR1 and CDR2 from the germline V gene are MNHNS and SASEGT. In DNA, the CDR3 is TGTGCCAGCAGTGAAAGAGTCTTGAGGCTAGCGGGAGGTCGCCTTTACGAGCAGTACTTC. Translating it yields CASSERVLRLAGGRLYEQYF.

This clonotype was observed at least ten times. The chain combines TRBV20-1 with TRBJ2-1; 7 nucleotides align to TRBD2. The CDR3 covers 14 residues. Trimming removed 3 bases from V and 8 bases from J; junction bases left unmatched: 10. CDR1 is DFQATT, CDR2 SNEGSKA, per germline (reference sequence). CDR3 nucleotides: TGCAGTGCTAGGGCCCCGCGGAGCGGGGATGAGCAGTTCTTC. This translates into CSARAPRSGDEQFF.

In DNA, the CDR3 is TGTGCCAGTGAGTTGACAGGGGGTTACACTGAAGCTTTCTTT. Translated, it gives CASELTGGYTEAFF. The genes are TRBV6-4 and TRBJ1-1; 9 bases map to TRBD1. The CDR3 has 14 residues. With 9 bases clipped from V and 3 bases from J, the junction kept 8 bases outside the gene matches. Germline CDR1 reads MRHNA; CDR2 reads SNTAGT.

J is TRBJ2-3 and V is TRBV7-3; D gene unclear. The CDR3 totals 14 residues. V lost 1 base and J 4 bases, leaving 9 bases between the germline ends. Germline V gene data show CDR1 as SGHTA and CDR2 as FQGTGA. CDR3 loop: CASSLNPSADTQYF. The CDR3 DNA reads as TGTGCCAGCAGCTTAAATCCTAGTGCAGATACGCAGTATTTT.

This clonotype was observed many times. The CDR3 nucleotides read TGCGCCAGCAGCACGCGGCCTACCTACGAGCAGTACTTC. This translates into CASSTRPTYEQYF. V gene TRBV5-1 combines with J gene TRBJ2-7; D unclear. V lost 4 bases to trimming and J lost 2 bases, with 10 bases between them. CDR3 length: 13 amino acids. Germline CDR1 and CDR2: SGHRS and YFSETQ.

The gene calls are TRBV5-5 and TRBJ1-4; D ambiguous. CDR3 length: 13 amino acids. V lost 4 bases, J lost 3 bases, and 7 bases lay in between. The germline CDR1 and CDR2 sequences are SGHKS and YYEKEE (reference sequence). The chain's CDR3 is CASSLPPNEKLFF. Here the CDR3 DNA reads TGTGCCAGCAGCCTGCCTCCTAATGAAAAACTGTTTTTT.

This clonotype was counted many times. V is TRBV29-1 and J is TRBJ1-3, with a possible D match to TRBD1 (5 bases). V lost 4 bases, J lost 7 bases, and 17 bases lay in between. Germline V CDR1 and CDR2: SQVTM, ANQGSEA. The length of the CDR3 is 14 residues. The CDR3 coding sequence is TGCAGCGTTGCCGATCAGGGATCTGCGAACACCATATATTTT. Amino acid sequence: CSVADQGSANTIYF.

This clonotype has a count of ten or more. V is TRBV20-1 and J is TRBJ1-2; 11 bases map to TRBD1. CDR1 and CDR2 from the germline V gene are DFQATT and SNEGSKA (reference sequence). This CDR3 is 14 amino acids long. V gave up 5 bases and J gave up 6 bases; unmatched junction bases: 8. CDR3 in DNA: TGCAGTGCTGCAGGACAGGGGGCGAGTGATGGCTACACCTTC. Translating it yields CSAAGQGASDGYTF.

This clonotype was seen ten or more times. The chain joins TRBV2 to TRBJ1-1; 7 nucleotides align to TRBD1. CDR1 is SNHLY and CDR2 is FYNNEI in the germline V gene. The CDR3 contains 17 residues. The V segment lost 4 bases and the J segment 3 bases; nucleotides outside the gene matches: 14. CDR3 DNA: TGTGCCAGCAGTGTCTCTAAAAGACCCACAGGGGACACTGAAGCTTTCTTT. It encodes CASSVSKRPTGDTEAFF.

This clonotype was counted many times. The chain combines TRBV19 with TRBJ2-3; tentative D call: TRBD2 (5 bases). The CDR3 runs 14 residues. From germline, CDR1 is LNHDA and CDR2 SQIVND (reference sequence). V lost 5 bases, J lost 2 bases, and 11 bases lay in between. The CDR3 region has the DNA TGTGCCAGTAGTTCCCCGGGGTTCACAGATACGCAGTATTTT. Its protein is CASSSPGFTDTQYF.

The chain uses TRBV27 and TRBJ2-3; no definite D call. V gave up 3 bases and J gave up 5 bases, with 9 bases separating them. Germline V gives CDR1 MNHEY, CDR2 SMNVEV (reference sequence). The CDR3 sequence is 13 residues long. The CDR3 here is CASSLSGVDTQYF. CDR3 nucleotides: TGTGCCAGCAGTTTGTCCGGAGTAGATACGCAGTATTTT.

This clonotype was counted many times. The chain is built from TRBV10-3 and TRBJ1-2; D remains ambiguous. Germline CDR1 and CDR2: ENHRY and SYGVKD. This CDR3 spans 12 amino acids. Trimming stripped 6 bases from V and 4 bases from J, with 9 bases between. CDR3 loop: CAIRWEAYGYTF. CDR3 nucleotides: TGTGCCATCAGGTGGGAGGCCTATGGCTACACCTTC.

This clonotype was seen only a few times. The chain combines TRBV5-5 with TRBJ1-2; TRBD1 matches 12 bases. From germline, CDR1 is SGHKS and CDR2 YYEKEE (reference sequence). The V and J ends lost 2 bases and 6 bases, in that order; junction bases with no gene match: 5. The CDR3 runs 15 residues. In DNA form, the CDR3 reads TGTGCCAGCAGCTTTTCCGGGACAGGGGGCGATGGCTACACCTTC. It encodes CASSFSGTGGDGYTF.

This chain joins TRBV7-9 and TRBJ1-1; 7 bases fit TRBD1. This CDR3 has 12 amino acids. Per the germline V gene, CDR1 is SEHNR and CDR2 is FQNEAQ (reference sequence). J was trimmed by 7 bases and V by 6 bases; bases with no gene match: 5. The CDR3 loop reads CASSRDSSEAFF. Written as DNA, the CDR3 is TGTGCCAGCAGTCGGGACAGCAGTGAAGCTTTCTTT. Together with reference TRBV7-9 and TRBJ1-1, the CDR3 gives the full variable domain: DTGVSQNPRHKITKRGQNVTFRCDPISEHNRLYWYRQTLGQGPEFLTYFQNEAQLEKSRLLSDRFSAERPKGSFSTLEIQRTEQGDSAMYLCASSRDSSEAFFGQGTRLTVV.

This clonotype was counted at least ten times. V gene TRBV11-3 combines with J gene TRBJ2-3; 13 positions agree with TRBD2. The V segment lost 5 bases and the J segment 5 bases; nucleotides outside the gene matches: 4. This CDR3 is 15 amino acids long. Germline lookup yields CDR1 SGHNT and CDR2 YENEEA. CDR3 coding DNA: TGTGCCAGCAGCCCCCGGACTAGCGGGAGAGATACGCAGTATTTT. It is translated as CASSPRTSGRDTQYF.

This clonotype was recorded a few times. The chain links TRBV20-1 to TRBJ2-5; D might be TRBD1 (6 bases). The germline CDR1 and CDR2 sequences are DFQATT and SNEGSKA (reference sequence). The V end was cut by 1 base, the J end by 5 bases, with 14 bases between. This CDR3 is 14 amino acids long. The CDR3: CSARAPQGLETQYF. The CDR3 DNA reads as TGCAGTGCTAGAGCACCCCAGGGGTTGGAGACCCAGTACTTC.

This clonotype was seen ten or more times. CDR3 nucleotides: TGCAGCGTTGACCCCGGGACTGGCACAGATACGCAGTATTTT. This gives the protein CSVDPGTGTDTQYF. The V and J genes are TRBV29-1 and TRBJ2-3; D is perhaps TRBD2 (6 bases). Germline CDR1 reads SQVTM; CDR2 reads ANQGSEA. Trimming stripped 3 bases from V and 1 base from J, with 11 bases between. The CDR3 consists of 14 residues.

This clonotype occurred many times. The chain uses TRBV12-3 or TRBV12-4 and TRBJ1-4; D is undetermined. CDR3 length: 12 amino acids. V lost 5 bases and J 5 bases, leaving 6 bases between the germline ends. For the CDR3, the DNA is TGTGCCAGCAGTCGGACCAATGAAAAACTGTTTTTT. Protein product: CASSRTNEKLFF.

This chain connects TRBV20-1 to TRBJ2-1, with 7 bases aligning to TRBD2. This CDR3 contains 11 residues. Trimming at V came to 6 bases and at J to 10 bases, leaving 6 bases not matched to a gene. Per germline, CDR1 DFQATT and CDR2 SNEGSKA (reference sequence). Here the CDR3 DNA reads TGCAGTGCCTTCGCGGGAGAGGAGCAGTTCTTC. The encoded protein is CSAFAGEEQFF.

With regard to this clonotype: A much larger clone sits a single nucleotide away, making a read error possible. V usage is TRBV12-5 and J usage is TRBJ2-4; D uncertain. The germline V gene encodes CDR1 LGHNT and CDR2 FRNRAP. CDR3 length: 15 residues. The germline V and J ends were trimmed by 1 base and 8 bases, with 15 bases remaining between them. The CDR3 region is CASGLDASGVDIQYF. CDR3 in DNA: TGTGCTAGTGGTTTGGACGCTTCTGGCGTAGACATTCAGTACTTC. The full variable domain, completed using reference TRBV12-5 and TRBJ2-4, is DARVTQTPRHKVTEMGQEVTMRCQPILGHNTVFWYRQTMMQGLELLAYFRNRAPLDDSGMPKDRFSAEMPDATLATLKIQPSEPRDSAVYFCASGLDASGVDIQYFGAGTRLSVL.

This clonotype was recorded at least ten times. The gene calls are TRBV5-6 and TRBJ2-7, with D unresolved. There are 15 residues in the CDR3. Trimming stripped 4 bases from V and 2 bases from J, with 16 bases between. Per the germline V gene, CDR1 is SGHDT and CDR2 is YYEEEE. CDR3 in DNA: TGTGCCAGCAGCGTGTCTACATTTCGGGCCTACGAGCAGTACGTC. This sequence encodes CASSVSTFRAYEQYV.

Details on this clonotype: Compared with germline, one end of the junction differs, possibly owing to a read error. The V gene is TRBV24-1, the J gene TRBJ2-3, with TRBD2 matching 11 bases. Germline values: CDR1 KGHDR, CDR2 SFDVKD. The length of the CDR3 is 18 residues. CDR3 in DNA: TGTGCCACCGGTGATCCAGGATTAGCGGGAGGGCCCACAGATACGCAGTATTTT. Amino acids: CATGDPGLAGGPTDTQYF.

This clonotype has a count of ten or more. V and J are TRBV5-1 and TRBJ1-1, with 9 bases fitting TRBD1. From germline, CDR1 is SGHRS and CDR2 YFSETQ. V gave up 4 bases and J gave up 8 bases; unmatched junction bases: 9. This CDR3 comprises 14 residues. The CDR3 DNA is TGCGCCAGCAGCGAGACAGGGGGGTTGGTAGAAGCTTTCTTT. Translated, it gives CASSETGGLVEAFF.

The chain carries TRBV5-4 and TRBJ1-2; 10 bases agree with TRBD1. V lost 2 bases and J lost 8; bases outside the gene matches: 3. The length of the CDR3 is 13 residues. Germline V gene lookup returns CDR1 SGHNT and CDR2 YYREEE (reference sequence). CDR3 in amino acids: CASSFGTGVGYTF. CDR3 nucleotides: TGTGCCAGCAGCTTTGGGACAGGGGTCGGCTACACCTTC.

This chain uses TRBV4-1 with TRBJ2-5; the match to TRBD2 covers 9 bases. The CDR3 contains 18 residues. Germline-derived CDR1 and CDR2 are MGHRA and YSYEKL. V shed 2 bases, J shed 4 bases, and the junction held 14 bases outside the gene matches. In DNA form, the CDR3 reads TGCGCCAGCAGCCAATATGGGGGACGGGGCGGGGGGGGAGAGACCCAGTACTTC. Its protein is CASSQYGGRGGGGETQYF.

This clonotype came up a few times. The chain joins TRBV12-3 or TRBV12-4 to TRBJ2-7; 7 nucleotides line up with TRBD2. The V and J ends lost 4 bases and 2 bases, in that order; junction bases with no gene match: 2. The CDR3 has 13 amino acids. Here the CDR3 DNA reads TGTGCCAGCAGTTCGGGACTAACCTACGAGCAGTACTTC. Its translation: CASSSGLTYEQYF.

This clonotype was recorded many times. The V call is TRBV11-3, the J call TRBJ2-1, with TRBD2 identical over 8 bases. This CDR3 contains 16 residues. Germline V gene lookup returns CDR1 SGHNT and CDR2 YENEEA. Trimming cost V 8 bases and J 4 bases; bases outside gene matches: 13. CDR3 amino acids: CASGWWSGSSYNEQFF. DNA of the CDR3: TGTGCCAGCGGCTGGTGGAGCGGGAGTTCATACAATGAGCAGTTCTTC.

This clonotype occurred many times. The chain recombines TRBV15 with TRBJ2-3, with TRBD2 identical over 11 bases. Germline V CDR1 and CDR2: LNHNV, YYDKDF (reference sequence). The CDR3 runs to 16 residues. The J segment lost 2 bases and the V segment lost 3 bases, leaving 4 bases of the junction unmatched. CDR3 sequence (DNA): TGTGCCACCAGCAGTCGACTAGCGGGGAACACAGATACGCAGTATTTT. Its protein product is CATSSRLAGNTDTQYF. The variable domain in full, completed from reference TRBV15 and TRBJ2-3, reads DAMVIQNPRYQVTQFGKPVTLSCSQTLNHNVMYWYQQKSSQAPKLLFHYYDKDFNNEADTPDNFQSRRPNTSFCFLDIRSPGLGDTAMYLCATSSRLAGNTDTQYFGPGTRLTVL.

This clonotype was counted only a few times. The gene calls are TRBV20-1 and TRBJ2-7; TRBD2 matches 7 bases. The CDR3 length is 15 residues. The ends lost 3 bases at V and 3 bases at J; junction bases unmatched: 11. Germline V gives CDR1 DFQATT, CDR2 SNEGSKA (reference sequence). The CDR3 here is CSASGASGGGYEQYV. Written as DNA, the CDR3 is TGCAGTGCTAGTGGAGCTAGCGGTGGGGGCTACGAGCAGTACGTC.

The gene calls are TRBV7-3 and TRBJ2-1, with 14 positions matching TRBD2. Germline V CDR1 and CDR2: SGHTA, FQGTGA. Unmatched junction bases numbered 6, after V lost 5 bases and J lost 6 bases. The length of the CDR3 is 16 residues. In DNA form, the CDR3 reads TGTGCCAGCAGCATCCTAGGGACTAGCGGGAGCAATGAGCAGTTCTTC. Protein: CASSILGTSGSNEQFF. Full variable domain (missing parts from reference TRBV7-3 and TRBJ2-1): GAGVSQTPSNKVTEKGKYVELRCDPISGHTALYWYRQSLGQGPEFLIYFQGTGAADDSGLPNDRFFAVRPEGSVSTLKIQRTERGDSAVYLCASSILGTSGSNEQFFGPGTRLTVL.

This chain joins TRBV4-2 and TRBJ2-1; 9 bases are a match to TRBD2. The V gene end was trimmed by 3 bases and the J gene end by 5 bases; junction bases not matched to a gene: 11. Germline V lookup: CDR1 LGHNA, CDR2 YNFKEQ. The CDR3 spans 17 residues. The DNA for the CDR3 is TGTGCCAGCAGCCACGGCGGGCTAGCGGGGAAAGACAATGAGCAGTTCTTC. As protein: CASSHGGLAGKDNEQFF.